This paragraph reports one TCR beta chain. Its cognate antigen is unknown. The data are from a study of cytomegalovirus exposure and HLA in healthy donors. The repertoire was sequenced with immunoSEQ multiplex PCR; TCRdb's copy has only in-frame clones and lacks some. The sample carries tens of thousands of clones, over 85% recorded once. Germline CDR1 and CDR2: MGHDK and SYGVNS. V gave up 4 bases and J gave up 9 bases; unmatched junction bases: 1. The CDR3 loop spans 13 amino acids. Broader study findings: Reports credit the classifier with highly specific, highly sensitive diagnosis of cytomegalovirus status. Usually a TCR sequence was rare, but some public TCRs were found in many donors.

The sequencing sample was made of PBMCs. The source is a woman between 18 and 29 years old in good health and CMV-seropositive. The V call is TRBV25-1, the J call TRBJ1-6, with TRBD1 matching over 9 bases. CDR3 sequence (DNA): TGTGCCAGCAGTGGACAGGGGGTTTCACCCCTCCACTTT. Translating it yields CASSGQGVSPLHF.